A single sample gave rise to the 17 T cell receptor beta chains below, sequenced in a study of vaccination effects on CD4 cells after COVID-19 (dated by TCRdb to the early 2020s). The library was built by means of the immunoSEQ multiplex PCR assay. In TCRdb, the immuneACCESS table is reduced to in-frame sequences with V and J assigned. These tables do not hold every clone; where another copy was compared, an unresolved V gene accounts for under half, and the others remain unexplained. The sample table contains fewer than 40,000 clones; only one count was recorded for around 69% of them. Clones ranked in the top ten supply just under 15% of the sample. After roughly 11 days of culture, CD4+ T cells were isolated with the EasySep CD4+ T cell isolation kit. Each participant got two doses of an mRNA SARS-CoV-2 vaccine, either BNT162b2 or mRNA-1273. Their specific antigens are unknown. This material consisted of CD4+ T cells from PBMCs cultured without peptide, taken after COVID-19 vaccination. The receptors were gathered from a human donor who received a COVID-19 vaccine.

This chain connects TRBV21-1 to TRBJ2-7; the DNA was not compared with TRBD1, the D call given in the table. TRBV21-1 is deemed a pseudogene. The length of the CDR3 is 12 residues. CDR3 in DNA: TGTGCCCCGAAAGAGGACAGCCACGAGCAGTACTTC. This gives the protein CAPKEDSHEQYF.

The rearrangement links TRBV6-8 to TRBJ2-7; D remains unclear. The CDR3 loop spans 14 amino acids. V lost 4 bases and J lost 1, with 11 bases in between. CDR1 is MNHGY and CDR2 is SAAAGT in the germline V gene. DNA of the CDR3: TGTGCCAGCAGTTTACGTCTACAATCCTACGAGCAGTACTTC. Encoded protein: CASSLRLQSYEQYF.

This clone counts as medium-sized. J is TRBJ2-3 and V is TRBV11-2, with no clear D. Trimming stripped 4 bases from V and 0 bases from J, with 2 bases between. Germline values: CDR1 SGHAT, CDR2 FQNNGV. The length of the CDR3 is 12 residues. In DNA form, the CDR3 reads TGTGCCAGCAGCTCTAGCACAGATACGCAGTATTTT. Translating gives CASSSSTDTQYF.

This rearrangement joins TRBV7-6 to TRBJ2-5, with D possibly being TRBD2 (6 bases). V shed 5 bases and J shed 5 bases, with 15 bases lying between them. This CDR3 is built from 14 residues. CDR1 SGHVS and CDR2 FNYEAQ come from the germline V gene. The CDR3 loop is CASSPGTSYETQYF. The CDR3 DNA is TGTGCCAGCAGCCCAGGAACTAGCTATGAGACCCAGTACTTC.

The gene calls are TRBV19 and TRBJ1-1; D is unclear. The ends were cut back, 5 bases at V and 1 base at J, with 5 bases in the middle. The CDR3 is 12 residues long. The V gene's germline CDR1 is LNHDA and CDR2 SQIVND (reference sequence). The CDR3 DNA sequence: TGTGCCAGTAGTTTCGGGAACACTGAAGCTTTCTTT. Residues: CASSFGNTEAFF.

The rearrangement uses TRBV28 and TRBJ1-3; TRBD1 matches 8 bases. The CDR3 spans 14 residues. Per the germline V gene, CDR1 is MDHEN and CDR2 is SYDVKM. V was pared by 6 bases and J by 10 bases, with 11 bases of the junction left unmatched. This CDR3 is CASSPGQAAETIYF. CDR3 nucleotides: TGTGCCAGCAGCCCGGGACAGGCCGCTGAAACCATATATTTT.

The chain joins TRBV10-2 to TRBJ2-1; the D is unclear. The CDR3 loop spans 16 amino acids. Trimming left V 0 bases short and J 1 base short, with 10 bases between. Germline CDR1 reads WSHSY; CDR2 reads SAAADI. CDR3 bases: TGCGCCAGCAGTGAGTCGCAATTAATTTCCTACAATGAGCAGTTCTTC. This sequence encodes CASSESQLISYNEQFF.

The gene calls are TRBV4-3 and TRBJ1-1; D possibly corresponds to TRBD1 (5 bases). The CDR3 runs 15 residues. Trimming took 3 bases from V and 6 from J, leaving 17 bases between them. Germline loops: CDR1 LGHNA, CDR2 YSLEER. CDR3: CASSQDMGRVAEAFF. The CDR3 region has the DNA TGCGCCAGCAGCCAGGATATGGGCAGGGTGGCTGAAGCTTTCTTT.

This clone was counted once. The CDR3 spells CASSYLAGGRGDTQYF. CDR3 nucleotides: TGTGCCAGCAGCTACCTAGCGGGGGGGCGTGGAGATACGCAGTATTTT. V is TRBV3-1 (or the pseudogene TRBV3-2) and J is TRBJ2-3, with TRBD2 matching over 12 bases. There are 16 residues in the CDR3. J gave up 5 bases and V 5 bases, and 8 bases lay outside the gene matches. CDR1 and CDR2 (germline): LGHDT, YNNKEL (reference sequence).

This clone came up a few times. The CDR3 sequence is CASSLLMTGSTDTQYF. The CDR3 nucleotides read TGTGCCAGCAGCTTACTAATGACAGGAAGCACAGATACGCAGTATTTT. V is TRBV7-9 and J is TRBJ2-3; D may be TRBD1 (6 bases). The CDR3 extends over 16 amino acids. Germline loops: CDR1 SEHNR, CDR2 FQNEAQ (reference sequence). V was trimmed by 2 bases and J by 0 bases, leaving 12 bases between them.

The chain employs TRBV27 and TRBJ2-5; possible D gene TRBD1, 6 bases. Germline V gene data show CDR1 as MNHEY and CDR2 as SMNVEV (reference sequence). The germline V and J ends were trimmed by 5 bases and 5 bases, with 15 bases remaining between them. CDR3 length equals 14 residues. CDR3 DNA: TGTGCCAGCAGTCCGCAGGGGTCCGGGGAGACCCAGTACTTC. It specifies CASSPQGSGETQYF.

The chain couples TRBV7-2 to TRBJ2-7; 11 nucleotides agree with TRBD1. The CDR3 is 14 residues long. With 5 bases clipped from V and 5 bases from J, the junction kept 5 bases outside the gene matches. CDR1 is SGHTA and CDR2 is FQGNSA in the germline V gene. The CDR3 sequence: CASSLGQGGHEQYF. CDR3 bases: TGTGCCAGCAGCCTGGGACAGGGGGGCCACGAGCAGTACTTC. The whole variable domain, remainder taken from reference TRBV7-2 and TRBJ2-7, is GAGVSQSPSNKVTEKGKDVELRCDPISGHTALYWYRQSLGQGLEFLIYFQGNSAPDKSGLPSDRFSAERTGGSVSTLTIQRTQQEDSAVYLCASSLGQGGHEQYFGPGTRLTVT.

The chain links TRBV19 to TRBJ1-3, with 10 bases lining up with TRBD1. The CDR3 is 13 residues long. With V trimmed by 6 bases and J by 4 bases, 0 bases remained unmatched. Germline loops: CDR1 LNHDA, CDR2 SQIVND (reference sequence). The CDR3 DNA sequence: TGTGCCAGTAGGACAGGGGGCGGAAACACCATATATTTT. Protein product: CASRTGGGNTIYF.

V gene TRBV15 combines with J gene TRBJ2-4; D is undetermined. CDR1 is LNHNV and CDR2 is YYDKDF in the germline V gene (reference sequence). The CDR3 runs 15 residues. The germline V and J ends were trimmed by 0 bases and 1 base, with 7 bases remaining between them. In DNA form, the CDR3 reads TGTGCCACCAGCAGAGACGGCAGTGCCAAAAACATTCAGTACTTC. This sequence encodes CATSRDGSAKNIQYF.

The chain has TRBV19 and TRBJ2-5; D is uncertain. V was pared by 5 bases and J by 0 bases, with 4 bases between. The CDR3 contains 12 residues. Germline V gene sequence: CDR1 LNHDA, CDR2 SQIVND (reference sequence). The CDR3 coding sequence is TGTGCCAGTAGTTCGTACCAAGAGACCCAGTACTTC. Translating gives CASSSYQETQYF.

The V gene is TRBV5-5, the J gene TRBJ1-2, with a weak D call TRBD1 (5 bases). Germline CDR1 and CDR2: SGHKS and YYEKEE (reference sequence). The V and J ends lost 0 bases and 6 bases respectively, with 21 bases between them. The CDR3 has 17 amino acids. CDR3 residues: CASSLGGESYRRHGYTF. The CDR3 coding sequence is TGTGCCAGCAGCTTGGGAGGGGAAAGTTACCGGAGACATGGCTACACCTTC.

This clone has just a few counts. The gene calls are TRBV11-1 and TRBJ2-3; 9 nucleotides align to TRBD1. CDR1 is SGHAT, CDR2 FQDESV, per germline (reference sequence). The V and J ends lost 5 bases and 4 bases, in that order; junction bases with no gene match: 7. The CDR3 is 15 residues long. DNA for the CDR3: TGTGCCAGCAGCGGTGACAGGGGGACTTCAGATACGCAGTATTTT. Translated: CASSGDRGTSDTQYF.